The 26 T cell receptor beta chains given below trace back to one sample, sequenced in a study of neurological immune-mediated disorders. TCRdb reprocessed the 5' RACE reads with MiXCR, giving one entry per CDR3 protein. The sample lists roughly 70,000 distinct CDR3 sequences; around 5.2% were seen once. Sequenced: PBMCs. These receptor sequences come from a woman in her twenties or thirties with multiple sclerosis.

The genes are TRBV3-1 and TRBJ1-1; the D is unclear. V lost 1 base to trimming and J lost 6 bases, with 9 bases between them. Germline CDR1 reads LGHDT; CDR2 reads YNNKEL (reference sequence). This CDR3 comprises 13 residues. CDR3 region: CASSQAPAPEAFF. The CDR3 DNA reads as TGTGCCAGCAGCCAAGCTCCGGCCCCTGAAGCTTTCTTT.

Worth noting for this clonotype: Mismatch with germline at one junction end may stem from a read error. This sequence joins TRBV27 and TRBJ1-5, with a possible D match to TRBD1 (6 bases). Per the germline V gene, CDR1 is MNHEY and CDR2 is SMNVEV (reference sequence). CDR3 length: 16 amino acids. The CDR3 DNA is TGTGCCAGCAGTTCCACGACAGGCTATAGCAATCAGCCCCAGAATTTT. Residues: CASSSTTGYSNQPQNF.

In this sample, this clonotype turned up many times. This chain links TRBV20-1 with TRBJ1-1; D is ambiguous. V was trimmed by 4 bases and J by 0 bases, leaving 6 bases between them. The CDR3 consists of 12 residues. CDR1 is DFQATT, CDR2 SNEGSKA, per germline (reference sequence). The CDR3 spells CSATLLNTEAFF. Here the CDR3 DNA reads TGCAGTGCTACCCTCCTGAACACTGAAGCTTTCTTT.

Ten or more counts support this clonotype. Germline and junction disagree at one end, which may indicate a read error. This chain uses TRBV7-8 with TRBJ1-5; D might be TRBD1 (6 bases). The CDR3 consists of 16 residues. Per germline, CDR1 SGHVS and CDR2 FQNEAQ. The CDR3 DNA follows: TGTGCCAGCAGCAGCGGGAGGGGGTTAGCTTTGGAGCCCCAGAATTTT. Protein sequence: CASSSGRGLALEPQNF.

The table lists this clonotype with many counts. The rearrangement links TRBV29-1 to TRBJ2-1; 9 bases are shared with TRBD1. This CDR3 spans 14 amino acids. Germline V gene data show CDR1 as SQVTM and CDR2 as ANQGSEA. Trimming took 5 bases from V and 4 from J; bases not matched to a gene: 6. The CDR3 DNA sequence: TGCAGCGTTCGGACAGGGGCGGGTTACAATGAGCAGTTCTTC. This gives the protein CSVRTGAGYNEQFF.

In this sample, this clonotype turned up many times. V usage is TRBV6-5 and J usage is TRBJ1-5; 7 nucleotides agree with TRBD1. After removal of 6 bases from V and 6 bases from J, the junction contained 8 bases not matched to a gene. The CDR3 covers 14 residues. Germline CDR1 MNHEY, CDR2 SVGAGI. The DNA for the CDR3 is TGTGCCAGCAGACCCGACAGGGTGGGTCAGCCCCAGCATTTT. Encoded protein: CASRPDRVGQPQHF.

In its sample, this clonotype was seen many times. V usage is TRBV12-3 or TRBV12-4 and J usage is TRBJ2-1, with TRBD2 as a possible D gene (5 bases). The CDR3 totals 12 residues. V dropped 4 bases and J dropped 9 bases, with 10 bases sitting between them. In DNA, the CDR3 is TGTGCCAGCAGTTCGCTAGCCTCTGAGCAGTTCTTC. Amino acids: CASSSLASEQFF.

To note about this clonotype: Being one base from a much bigger clone, this may be a read error. The J gene is TRBJ1-1, the V gene TRBV5-1; weak D call: TRBD1 (6 bases). Germline values: CDR1 SGHRS, CDR2 YFSETQ. The CDR3 has 14 residues. Trimming removed 5 bases at V and 1 base at J, with 12 bases between. The CDR3 is CASRADRTNTEAFF. Written as DNA, the CDR3 is TGCGCCAGCAGGGCGGACAGAACGAACACTGAAGCTTTCTTT.

This clonotype has more than one count but fewer than ten. The chain couples TRBV12-3 or TRBV12-4 to TRBJ1-1; the D gene is possibly TRBD1 (5 bases). V lost 5 bases, J lost 3 bases, and 16 bases lay in between. The CDR3 has 15 amino acids. The DNA of the CDR3 is TGTGCCAGCAGTACCCGACAGAGGATCGACACTGAAGCTTTCTTT. Amino acids: CASSTRQRIDTEAFF.

This clonotype was counted a few times. Here the CDR3 DNA reads TGTGCCAGCTCACCACAAGGGGGTCCCTACGAGCAGTACTTC. Translation gives CASSPQGGPYEQYF. V gene TRBV18 combines with J gene TRBJ2-7, with a weak D call TRBD1 (6 bases). The CDR3 is made up of 14 amino acids. The V and J ends lost 1 base and 2 bases respectively, with 9 bases between them. Germline V gene data show CDR1 as KGHSH and CDR2 as LQKENI.

Notes on this clonotype: A much larger clone lies a single base off, so this may be a read error. The chain couples TRBV7-9 to TRBJ1-1; no reliable D call. The CDR3 loop spans 14 amino acids. CDR1 is SEHNR, CDR2 FQNEAQ, per germline (reference sequence). The V end was cut by 3 bases, the J end by 5 bases, with 13 bases between. DNA for the CDR3: TGTGCCAGCAGCTTGCTGGGAAAGCTAACTGAAGCTTTCTTT. As protein: CASSLLGKLTEAFF.

In nucleotides, the CDR3 is TGTGCCAGCAGCTCCCGGGAGGGGATAGCTAATGAAAAACTGTTTTTT. Its protein is CASSSREGIANEKLFF. The chain links TRBV7-8 to TRBJ1-4; a possible D gene is TRBD1 (5 bases). Trimming pared 4 bases from V and 3 bases from J, leaving 15 bases between. Germline V gene sequence: CDR1 SGHVS, CDR2 FQNEAQ. The CDR3 runs to 16 residues.

The sample holds many counts of this clonotype. The chain couples TRBV20-1 to TRBJ2-7; a possible D gene is TRBD1 (6 bases). Trimming removed 5 bases at V and 5 bases at J, with 10 bases between. CDR1 DFQATT and CDR2 SNEGSKA come from the germline V gene (reference sequence). The CDR3 covers 11 residues. CDR3 nucleotides: TGCAGTGCTCCCAGGGGCAACGAGCAGTACTTC. It codes for CSAPRGNEQYF.

This clonotype was picked up many times. Written as DNA, the CDR3 is TGTGCCATCAGTGAGCCCACATTACCGACAGGCCGGAACACTGAAGCTTTCTTT. Its protein is CAISEPTLPTGRNTEAFF. The chain couples TRBV10-3 to TRBJ1-1; tentative D call: TRBD1 (6 bases). Germline V gene sequence: CDR1 ENHRY, CDR2 SYGVKD. The CDR3 sequence is 18 residues long. The V and J ends lost 2 bases and 1 base respectively, with 20 bases between them.

This clonotype was observed many times. The V and J genes are TRBV10-2 and TRBJ2-1, with 14 bases lining up with TRBD2. This CDR3 comprises 15 residues. Losses at the gene ends were 8 bases for V and 6 bases for J; bases not matched to a gene: 6. From germline, CDR1 is WSHSY and CDR2 SAAADI. In DNA form, the CDR3 reads TGCGCCAGCCGACTAGCGGGGGGGAAAGTCAATGAGCAGTTCTTC. Translation: CASRLAGGKVNEQFF.

This clonotype was seen repeatedly, ten times or more. The V and J genes are TRBV5-1 and TRBJ1-4, with a tentative D call TRBD1 (6 bases). Germline CDR1 SGHRS, CDR2 YFSETQ. This CDR3 is built from 13 residues. The V gene lost 4 bases and the J gene lost 8 bases, with 12 bases spanning the gap. The CDR3 DNA is TGCGCCAGCAGCAAATCCGGGACAGAAAAACTGTTTTTT. Protein product: CASSKSGTEKLFF.

The sample holds many counts of this clonotype. The genes are TRBV6-1 and TRBJ2-7; D gene unclear. The CDR3 spans 14 residues. Trimming took 7 bases from V and 0 from J, leaving 13 bases between them. The germline CDR1 and CDR2 sequences are MNHNS and SASEGT. The CDR3 here is CASTDPYRSYEQYF. CDR3 in DNA: TGTGCCAGCACCGACCCTTACCGCTCCTACGAGCAGTACTTC.

Ten or more counts support this clonotype. In DNA form, the CDR3 reads TGTGCCAGCAGCTTAGACGGAGGACCTATTGAAGCTTTCTTT. Protein: CASSLDGGPIEAFF. V and J are TRBV5-6 and TRBJ1-1; D gene unclear. The CDR3 covers 14 residues. CDR1 is SGHDT and CDR2 is YYEEEE in the germline V gene. V was clipped by 2 bases and J by 7 bases, with 15 bases between them.

At least ten counts were recorded for this clonotype. The CDR3 region has the DNA TGTGCCAGCAGCAGGACTAGCGGAGAGACCCAGTACTTC. It specifies CASSRTSGETQYF. The J gene is TRBJ2-5, the V gene TRBV3-1; 10 bases align to TRBD2. The junction had 1 base not matched to a gene; V was cut back by 5 bases and J by 4 bases. The CDR3 is 13 residues long. The germline V gene encodes CDR1 LGHDT and CDR2 YNNKEL (reference sequence).

This clonotype was detected ten times or more. The CDR3, as DNA: TGTGCCAGCAGTTTTTCCAGAGCCTATGGCTACACCTTC. It yields the protein CASSFSRAYGYTF. V and J are TRBV28 and TRBJ1-2; unclear D gene. Deletions cut 3 bases from V and 4 bases from J, with 9 bases between. Germline V gene data show CDR1 as MDHEN and CDR2 as SYDVKM. This CDR3 has 13 residues.

This clonotype was seen only a few times. J is TRBJ1-1 and V is TRBV10-2; 7 bases map to TRBD1. Per germline, CDR1 WSHSY and CDR2 SAAADI. The CDR3 has 17 amino acids. V gave up 6 bases and J gave up 1 base; unmatched junction bases: 14. CDR3 sequence reads: CASRATGETFPNTEAFF. CDR3 DNA sequence: TGCGCCAGCAGGGCTACAGGGGAGACTTTCCCGAACACTGAAGCTTTCTTT.

Many counts were recorded for this clonotype. The J gene is TRBJ1-2, the V gene TRBV10-3; TRBD1 aligns across 7 bases. Germline CDR1 ENHRY, CDR2 SYGVKD. There are 14 residues in the CDR3. The J segment lost 4 bases and the V segment lost 4 bases, leaving 6 bases of the junction unmatched. The CDR3 protein is CAISASTGRYGYTF. In DNA form, the CDR3 reads TGTGCCATCAGTGCATCGACAGGGCGCTATGGCTACACCTTC.

This clonotype was observed at least ten times. The rearrangement uses TRBV20-1 and TRBJ2-1; TRBD2 matches at 14 bases. The CDR3 spans 17 residues. Germline CDR1 reads DFQATT; CDR2 reads SNEGSKA (reference sequence). V shed 6 bases, J shed 2 bases, and the junction held 9 bases outside the gene matches. The CDR3 here is CSADRTSGGITYNEQFF. CDR3 DNA: TGCAGTGCCGATCGGACTAGCGGGGGGATAACCTACAATGAGCAGTTCTTC.

This clonotype has a count of ten or more. The V gene is TRBV7-9, the J gene TRBJ2-3; the D is unclear. CDR3 length equals 12 residues. Germline loops: CDR1 SEHNR, CDR2 FQNEAQ (reference sequence). V was shortened by 5 bases and J by 1 base, with 4 bases between the two germline ends. The CDR3 sequence: CASSAGTDTQYF. The CDR3 nucleotides read TGTGCCAGCAGCGCCGGCACAGATACGCAGTATTTT.

This clonotype was seen ten or more times. J is TRBJ2-2 and V is TRBV4-1, with 9 bases identical to TRBD1. Trimming at V came to 4 bases and at J to 2 bases, leaving 2 bases not matched to a gene. Germline loops: CDR1 MGHRA, CDR2 YSYEKL. CDR3 size: 15 residues. The CDR3 spells CASSPGQGNTGELFF. The CDR3 DNA is TGCGCCAGCAGCCCGGGACAGGGAAACACCGGGGAGCTGTTTTTT.

The table lists this clonotype with many counts. The chain uses TRBV9 and TRBJ1-1, with D unclear. Between the trimmed V and J ends, which lost 4 bases and 4 bases, there was a span of 17 bases. This CDR3 contains 15 residues. In germline, CDR1 is SGDLS, CDR2 YYNGEE. Here the CDR3 reads CASSHTEQAGTEAFF. The CDR3 DNA follows: TGTGCCAGCAGCCATACCGAGCAGGCGGGCACTGAAGCTTTCTTT. The variable domain in full, with the rest retrieved from reference TRBV9 and TRBJ1-1, is DSGVTQTPKHLITATGQRVTLRCSPRSGDLSVYWYQQSLDQGLQFLIQYYNGEERAKGNILERFSAQQFPDLHSELNLSSLELGDSALYFCASSHTEQAGTEAFFGQGTRLTVV.